The sequence of this T cell receptor (beta chain) was determined in a study of human T cells and chemical hapten exposure. Study-wide context: Small pooled library volume differences mainly caused per-sample TCR yield variation. Overall study results and limits: TCRs at a frequency above 1 in 1000 stayed unchanged with DPC sensitization.

V was cut by 2 bases and J by 0 bases, with 12 bases left in between. Germline V gene lookup returns CDR1 SGHTA and CDR2 FQGNSA. This CDR3 contains 16 residues. The study used a library that attached unique molecular identifiers to individual cDNA molecules. A single record per CDR3 protein comes from TCRdb applying MiXCR to the RACE reads. The sample contains under 95,000 distinct CDR3 sequences, around 7.9% of which appear only once. The time point: pre-sensitization, week 0. Treatment meaning: therapeutic diphenylcyclopropenone sensitization with weekly scalp DPC. Donation of samples came from alopecia patients who were 18 to 70 years old and suitable for DPC. At least ten counts were recorded for this clonotype. Its antigen is as yet unknown.

The chain couples TRBV7-2 to TRBJ2-3; D may be TRBD2 (5 bases). The sequencing used whole blood, collected in connection with sensitization to the hapten diphenylcyclopropenone (DPC). The clonotype was recovered from a man aged 40-49 years with alopecia areata. Some clones in this sample may be carry-over from other donors' samples. CDR3 sequence (DNA): TGTGCCAGCAGCTTAAGGCGGCGGGCGAGCACAGATACGCAGTATTTT. This translates into CASSLRRRASTDTQYF.